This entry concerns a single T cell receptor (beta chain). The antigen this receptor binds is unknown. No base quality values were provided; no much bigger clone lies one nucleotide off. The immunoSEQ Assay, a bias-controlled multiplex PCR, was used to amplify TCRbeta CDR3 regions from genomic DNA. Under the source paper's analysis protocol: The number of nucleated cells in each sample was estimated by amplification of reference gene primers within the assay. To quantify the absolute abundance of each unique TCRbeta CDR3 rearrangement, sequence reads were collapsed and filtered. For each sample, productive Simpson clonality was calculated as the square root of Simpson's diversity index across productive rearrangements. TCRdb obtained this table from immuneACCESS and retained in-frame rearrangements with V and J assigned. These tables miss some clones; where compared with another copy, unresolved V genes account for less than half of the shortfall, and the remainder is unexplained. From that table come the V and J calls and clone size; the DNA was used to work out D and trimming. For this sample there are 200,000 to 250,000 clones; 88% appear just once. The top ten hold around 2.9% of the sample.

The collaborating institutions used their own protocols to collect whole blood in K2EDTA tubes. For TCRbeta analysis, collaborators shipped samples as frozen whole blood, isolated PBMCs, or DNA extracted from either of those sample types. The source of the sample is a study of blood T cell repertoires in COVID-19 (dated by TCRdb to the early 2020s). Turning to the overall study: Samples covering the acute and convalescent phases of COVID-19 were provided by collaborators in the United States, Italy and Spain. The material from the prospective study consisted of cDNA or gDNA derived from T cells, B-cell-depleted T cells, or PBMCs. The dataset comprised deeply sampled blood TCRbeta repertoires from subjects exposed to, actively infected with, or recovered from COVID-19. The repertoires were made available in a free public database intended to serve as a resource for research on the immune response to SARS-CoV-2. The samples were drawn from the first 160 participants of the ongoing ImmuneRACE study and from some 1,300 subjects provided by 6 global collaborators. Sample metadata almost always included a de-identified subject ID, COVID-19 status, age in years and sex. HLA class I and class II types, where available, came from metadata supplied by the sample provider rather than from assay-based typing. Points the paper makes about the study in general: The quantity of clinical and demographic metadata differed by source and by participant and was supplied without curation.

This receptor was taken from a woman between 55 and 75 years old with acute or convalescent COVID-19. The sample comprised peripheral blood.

This receptor carries the CDR3 CASSFYRTSVAFNEQFF. The nucleotide sequence reads as follows: TGTGCCAGCAGTTTTTATCGGACTAGCGTTGCCTTCAATGAGCAGTTCTTC. The V and J segments used are TRBV5-8 and TRBJ2-1; the junction holds 9 bases that match TRBD2. The germline V gene supplies CDR1 SGHTS and CDR2 YDEGEE. The CDR3 numbers 17 residues from cysteine through phenylalanine. Just CDR3 DNA is preserved here, 51 bases in frame from base 1. The germline V end is reduced by 5 bases and the J end by 6 bases; junction bases left unmatched: 15. Outside the CDR3, residues come from the reference TRBV5-8 and TRBJ2-1 proteins, so the full variable domain is: EAGVTQSPTHLIKTRGQQATLRCSPISGHTSVYWYQQALGLGLQFLLWYDEGEERNRGNFPPRFSGRQFPNYSSELNVNALELEDSALYLCASSFYRTSVAFNEQFFGPGTRLTVL.